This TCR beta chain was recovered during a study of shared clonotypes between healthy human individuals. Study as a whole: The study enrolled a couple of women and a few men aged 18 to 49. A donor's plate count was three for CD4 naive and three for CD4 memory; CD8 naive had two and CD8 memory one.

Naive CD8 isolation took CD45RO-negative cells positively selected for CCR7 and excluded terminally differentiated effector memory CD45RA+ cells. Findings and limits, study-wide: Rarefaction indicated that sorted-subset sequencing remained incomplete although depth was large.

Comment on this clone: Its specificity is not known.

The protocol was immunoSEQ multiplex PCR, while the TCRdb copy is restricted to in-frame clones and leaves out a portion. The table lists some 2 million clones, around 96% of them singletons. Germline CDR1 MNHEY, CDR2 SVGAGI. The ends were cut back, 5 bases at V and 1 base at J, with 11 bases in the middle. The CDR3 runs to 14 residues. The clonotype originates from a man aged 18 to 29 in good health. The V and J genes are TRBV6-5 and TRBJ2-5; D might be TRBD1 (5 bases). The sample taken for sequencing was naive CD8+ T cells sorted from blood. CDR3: CASSLGVSQETQYF. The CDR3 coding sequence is TGTGCCAGCAGTCTAGGGGTTAGCCAAGAGACCCAGTACTTC.